This TCR beta chain is from a study of OX40 agonist ivuxolimab in advanced cancers. Context from the whole study: The costimulatory receptor OX40 (CD134) was targeted by ivuxolimab, a fully human IgG2 agonistic monoclonal antibody. The point of sequencing TCRbeta in the periphery was to test whether ivuxolimab changed TCR sequence diversity and drove clonal T-cell expansion. Partial responses occurred in three dose-escalation patients, of whom one had hepatocellular carcinoma and two had cutaneous melanoma. Intravenous ivuxolimab was administered to patients every 2 weeks at six dose levels: 0.01, 0.1, 0.3, 1.5, 3 and 10 mg/kg. The paper describes the monotherapy dose-escalation part (N of about 50 patients) of the phase I trial of ivuxolimab. In the dose-escalation cohort, more than 75% of patients were male, and the mean age was around 60 years, with a range of roughly 20 to 79. Patients were allowed to have had prior anti-PD-1, anti-PD-L1 or anti-CTLA-4 therapy, and less than 45% of the dose-escalation patients had previously received checkpoint inhibitors. Of the roughly 52 patients in dose escalation, 19 had hepatocellular carcinoma, some 15 had melanoma, 9 had renal cell carcinoma and 9 had head and neck cancer. Study-wide conclusions, independent of this receptor: The antigen specificity of the clonally expanded peripheral T cells was not determined. Low levels of normalized T-cell clonal expansion were also seen in some nonresponding patients. At doses of 0.1 to 3.0 mg/kg, clonal expansion of both CD4+ and CD8+ T cells in blood was seen between baseline and week 6. Partial responders in the 0.1-3.0 mg/kg groups had among the lowest normalized peripheral clonal expansion, especially among CD8+ T cells. After ivuxolimab, expanded clones were on average more numerous among CD8+ T cells than among CD4+ T cells.

The trial excluded patients who had a history of autoimmune disease or were on systemic immunosuppression. Peripheral blood for TCR sequencing was collected from all dose cohorts at baseline, on cycle 4 day 1, and on cycle 7 day 1. Samples came from an open-label, multicenter, first-in-human phase I dose-escalation trial of ivuxolimab. The trial enrolled adults with locally advanced or metastatic head and neck squamous cell, hepatocellular, melanoma or renal cell carcinoma. Before TCR sequencing, CD4+ T cells and CD8+ T cells were sorted from peripheral blood as separate populations. A few counts support this clone. Its antigen is currently not known. Per-base quality was not reported, and no clone a single base away is much larger than it. To sequence the TCRbeta CDR3 region, genomic DNA was isolated from the sorted cells. The immunoSEQ Assay was used to sequence the TCRbeta CDR3 regions. This is the immuneACCESS table as TCRdb keeps it, with only in-frame sequences that have V and J called. A part of the clones is gone; compared with another copy, unresolved V genes explain less than half, and the rest is unexplained. The sample table lists around 41,000 clones, around four fifths of them with a count of one. The ten most abundant clones make up approximately 2.6% of the sample.

The CDR3 runs 12 residues from the cysteine to the phenylalanine. Only the CDR3 DNA stays, 36 bases, in frame from base 1. Trimming removed 3 bases from V and 5 bases from J, leaving 7 bases between the germline ends. According to the germline V gene, CDR1 reads WSHSY and CDR2 reads SAAADI. The sequencing here drew on CD4+ or CD8+ T cells sorted from blood, taken in a trial of the OX40 agonist ivuxolimab. The rearrangement combines TRBV10-2 with TRBJ1-2; the D gene lacks a confident call. This sequence was found in an adult with an advanced solid tumor such as melanoma, head and neck, liver or kidney cancer. Here the CDR3 is given as CASSDQIYGYTF. The nucleotide sequence reads as follows: TGCGCCAGCAGTGATCAAATTTATGGCTACACCTTC.